This T cell receptor beta chain was documented in a study of cytomegalovirus exposure and HLA in healthy donors. In the case of this clone: Its antigen is still unknown.

V shed 8 bases and J shed 7 bases, with 21 bases lying between them. There are 16 residues in the CDR3. The germline CDR1 and CDR2 sequences are MNHEY and SMNVEV (reference sequence). Study-wide points: What a later analysis showed was that several of the most significant clusters appeared linked to common viral pathogens. Listed as cytomegalovirus-associated were 170 or so TCR beta chains.

PCR primers comprised 60 Vbeta and 13 Jbeta primers. TCRdb's table, derived via immunoSEQ multiplex PCR, lists solely in-frame clones and lacks some. Of tens of thousands of clones listed, roughly 70% are singletons. The specimen was PBMCs. This clonotype originated in a woman in her 50s in good health and CMV-seropositive. The V call is TRBV27, the J call TRBJ1-6, with a possible D match to TRBD1 (6 bases). CDR3 sequence (DNA): TGTGCCAGCCATGAAAGAGGCACAGGGAAGAATTCACCCCTCCACTTT. Its protein is CASHERGTGKNSPLHF.